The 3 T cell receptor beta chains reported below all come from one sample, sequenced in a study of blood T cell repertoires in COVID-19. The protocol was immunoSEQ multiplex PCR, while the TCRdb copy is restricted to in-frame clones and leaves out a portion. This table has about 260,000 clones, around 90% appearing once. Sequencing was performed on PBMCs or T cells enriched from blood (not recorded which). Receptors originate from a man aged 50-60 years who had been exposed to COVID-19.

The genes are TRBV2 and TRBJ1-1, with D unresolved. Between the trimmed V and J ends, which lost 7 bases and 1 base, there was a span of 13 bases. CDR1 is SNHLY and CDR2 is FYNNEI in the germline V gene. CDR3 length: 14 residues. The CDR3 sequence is CASMRGIPNTEAFF. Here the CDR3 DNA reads TGTGCCAGCATGAGAGGCATACCGAACACTGAAGCTTTCTTT.

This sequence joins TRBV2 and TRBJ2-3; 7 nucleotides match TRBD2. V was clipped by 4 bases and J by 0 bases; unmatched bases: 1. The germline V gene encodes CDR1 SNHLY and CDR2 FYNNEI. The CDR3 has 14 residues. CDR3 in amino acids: CASSGDYSTDTQYF. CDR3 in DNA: TGTGCCAGCAGTGGGGACTATAGCACAGATACGCAGTATTTT.

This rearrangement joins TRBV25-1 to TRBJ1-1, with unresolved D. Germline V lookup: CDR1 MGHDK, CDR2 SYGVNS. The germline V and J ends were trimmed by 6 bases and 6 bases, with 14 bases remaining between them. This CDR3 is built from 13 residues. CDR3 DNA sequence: TGTGCCAGCAGGGACGGGGAGTTCGCTGAAGCTTTCTTT. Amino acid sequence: CASRDGEFAEAFF.